This T cell receptor beta chain was recorded in a study of blood T cell repertoires in COVID-19. In the study overall: Sites across the United States, Italy and Spain contributed samples from acute and convalescent COVID-19.

This clone was counted ten times or more. The study counted Cohort 3 donors as recovered given two negative PCRs, clearance, or symptom resolution. Under the authors' procedure: Amplifying reference gene primers gave estimates of nucleated cell counts. Method: immunoSEQ multiplex PCR; TCRdb's copy keeps in-frame clones and lacks some. The DNA was the basis for D and trimming; V, J and clone size are from that table. The sample carries under 300,000 clones, around 90% recorded once. Between the trimmed V and J ends, which lost 1 base and 1 base, there was a span of 16 bases. The CDR3 totals 17 residues. From germline, CDR1 is LGHNA and CDR2 YSLEER.

The TCR originated in a woman between 45 and 60 years old who had recovered from COVID-19. This chain uses TRBV4-3 with TRBJ1-2; no clear D. The sample taken for sequencing was PBMCs or T cells enriched from blood (not recorded which). The CDR3 DNA follows: TGCGCCAGCAGCCAAGTGGCGGCGGGTCAGGTTAACTATGGCTACACCTTC. Protein: CASSQVAAGQVNYGYTF.